This T cell receptor beta chain was recorded in a study of blood T cell repertoires in COVID-19. CDR3 length equals 18 residues. The repertoire was sequenced with immunoSEQ multiplex PCR; TCRdb's copy has only in-frame clones and lacks some. The sample includes fewer than 300,000 clones, roughly 91% of them seen just once. Sequenced material: PBMCs or T cells enriched from blood (not recorded which). This sequence originates from a woman aged 40 to 55 with acute COVID-19. This chain links TRBV21-1 with TRBJ2-5; TRBD1 is taken as the D call from the table, unchecked against the DNA. TRBV21-1 is a documented pseudogene. The CDR3 bases are TGTGCCAGCAGCAGTACAGGGGGCGCCTCTAAGAGCTCGGAGACCCAGTACTTC. Translating gives CASSSTGGASKSSETQYF.